The 31 T cell receptor beta chains below come from one sample, sequenced in a study of early T cells in non-severe SARS-CoV-2 infection. TCRdb ran MiXCR on the 5' RACE reads and lists one entry per CDR3 protein. The sample has 59,000 or so distinct CDR3 sequences; over 9.5% are singletons. This specimen consisted of whole blood, obtained at baseline. The receptors come from an adult who was a healthcare worker with PCR-confirmed SARS-CoV-2 infection or an uninfected control (not recorded which).

There are a few counts of this clonotype. The rearrangement joins TRBV28 to TRBJ1-2; no definite D call. Germline V gene lookup returns CDR1 MDHEN and CDR2 SYDVKM. The CDR3 extends over 12 amino acids. Trimming removed 8 bases at V and 0 bases at J, with 7 bases between. The CDR3: CASGNTNYGYTF. The CDR3 coding sequence is TGTGCCAGCGGAAATACTAACTATGGCTACACCTTC.

This clonotype was detected many times. V gene TRBV5-1 combines with J gene TRBJ1-1; D perhaps matches TRBD1 (5 bases). In germline, CDR1 is SGHRS, CDR2 YFSETQ. The CDR3 covers 16 residues. V lost 4 bases and J lost 0, with 16 bases in between. CDR3 sequence: CASSLTSGTVNTEAFF. CDR3 in DNA: TGCGCCAGCAGCCTAACGAGCGGGACGGTGAACACTGAAGCTTTCTTT.

The rearrangement uses TRBV20-1 and TRBJ2-3; 12 positions agree with TRBD2. The V segment lost 5 bases and the J segment 2 bases; nucleotides outside the gene matches: 8. The CDR3 has 16 residues. In germline, CDR1 is DFQATT, CDR2 SNEGSKA (reference sequence). The CDR3 sequence: CSAPGLAGGYTDTQYF. CDR3 DNA: TGCAGTGCTCCGGGACTAGCGGGCGGATACACAGATACGCAGTATTTT.

This chain joins TRBV12-3 or TRBV12-4 and TRBJ2-4; 7 bases are a match to TRBD1. V dropped 2 bases and J dropped 2; count of bases not matched to a gene: 3. CDR3 length equals 15 residues. The CDR3 region is CASSLRGQTKNIQYF. The DNA for the CDR3 is TGTGCCAGCAGTTTAAGGGGGCAAACCAAAAACATTCAGTACTTC.

The gene calls are TRBV29-1 and TRBJ2-1; D gene unclear. Trimming stripped 4 bases from V and 6 bases from J, with 7 bases between. This CDR3 has 11 residues. Per germline, CDR1 SQVTM and CDR2 ANQGSEA. This chain's CDR3 is CSVVVGNEQFF. CDR3 bases: TGCAGCGTTGTAGTGGGCAATGAGCAGTTCTTC.

In this sample, this clonotype turned up a few times. The chain joins TRBV7-9 to TRBJ1-1, with D unclear. The CDR3 is 14 residues long. The V and J ends lost 5 bases and 1 base respectively, with 11 bases between them. CDR1 and CDR2 (germline): SEHNR, FQNEAQ (reference sequence). CDR3 sequence reads: CASSPAAENTEAFF. The CDR3 DNA reads TGTGCCAGCAGCCCCGCGGCGGAGAACACTGAAGCTTTCTTT.

The V and J genes are TRBV11-2 and TRBJ2-3, with D perhaps TRBD2 (6 bases). The ends were cut back, 5 bases at V and 2 bases at J, with 14 bases in the middle. Germline V gene sequence: CDR1 SGHAT, CDR2 FQNNGV. This CDR3 has 15 residues. Here the CDR3 reads CASSPRTIFTDTQYF. Here the CDR3 DNA reads TGTGCCAGCAGCCCCCGGACTATATTCACAGATACGCAGTATTTT.

This clonotype was seen ten or more times. This chain uses TRBV4-1 with TRBJ2-1; no firm D call. Trimming removed 0 bases from V and 15 bases from J, with 12 bases in between. The CDR3 contains 12 residues. Germline lookup yields CDR1 MGHRA and CDR2 YSYEKL. Written as DNA, the CDR3 is TGCGCCAGCAGCCAAGATCCGACACCTACGTTCTTC. Residues: CASSQDPTPTFF.

This clonotype was recorded a few times. The chain uses TRBV7-7 and TRBJ2-1; TRBD2 agrees at 9 bases. Per germline, CDR1 SSHAT and CDR2 FNYEAQ (reference sequence). Trimming removed 5 bases from V and 6 bases from J; junction bases left unmatched: 11. This CDR3 contains 16 residues. The CDR3, as DNA: TGTGCCAGCAGCCCCATACAGCGGGAGGCACCCAATGAGCAGTTCTTC. Amino acid sequence: CASSPIQREAPNEQFF.

This chain connects TRBV10-3 to TRBJ2-7; D may be TRBD2 (6 bases). The V and J ends lost 4 bases and 2 bases respectively, with 12 bases between them. The CDR3 has 14 amino acids. Germline CDR1 is ENHRY and CDR2 is SYGVKD. The CDR3 sequence is CAISAEGTPYEQYF. The DNA of the CDR3 is TGTGCCATCAGTGCGGAGGGGACCCCCTACGAGCAGTACTTC.

The chain uses TRBV18 and TRBJ1-6; D is ambiguous. CDR3 length: 17 amino acids. CDR1 KGHSH and CDR2 LQKENI come from the germline V gene. The V gene lost 0 bases and the J gene lost 8 bases, with 17 bases spanning the gap. The CDR3 region is CASSPPAEATPYSPLHF. DNA for the CDR3: TGTGCCAGCTCACCACCCGCGGAAGCGACACCGTATTCACCCCTCCACTTT.

This clonotype has a count of ten or more. J is TRBJ2-2 and V is TRBV6-2 or TRBV6-3, with D uncertain. The germline V and J ends were trimmed by 6 bases and 3 bases, with 11 bases remaining between them. This CDR3 is 14 amino acids long. Per the germline V gene, CDR1 is MNHEY and CDR2 is SVGEGT. CDR3 sequence: CASSYTPDTGELFF. The CDR3 DNA sequence: TGTGCCAGCAGCTACACTCCAGACACCGGGGAGCTGTTTTTT.

This clonotype occurred a few times. The rearrangement links TRBV20-1 to TRBJ2-6; D gene uncertain. This CDR3 is 15 amino acids long. V gave up 3 bases and J gave up 2 bases, with 11 bases separating them. Germline CDR1 reads DFQATT; CDR2 reads SNEGSKA (reference sequence). The CDR3 is CSASGQVPGANVLTF. CDR3 coding DNA: TGCAGTGCTAGTGGTCAGGTACCTGGGGCCAACGTCCTGACTTTC.

This clonotype was observed at least ten times. The J gene is TRBJ2-3, the V gene TRBV29-1; unclear D gene. CDR1 and CDR2 from the germline V gene are SQVTM and ANQGSEA. Deletions cut 1 base from V and 6 bases from J, with 5 bases between. The CDR3 consists of 11 residues. The CDR3 sequence is CSVEVRDTQYF. CDR3 bases: TGCAGCGTTGAAGTTCGGGATACGCAGTATTTT.

In DNA, the CDR3 is TGTGCCTTGGGGGCCGGGGGGCCTAATGAAAAACTGTTTTTT. Protein: CALGAGGPNEKLFF. The chain combines TRBV30 with TRBJ1-4; tentative D call: TRBD1 (6 bases). The CDR3 runs to 14 residues. V dropped 7 bases and J dropped 3 bases, with 15 bases sitting between them. Germline-derived CDR1 and CDR2 are GTSNPN and SVGIG (reference sequence).

This clonotype was detected ten times or more. The V gene is TRBV28, the J gene TRBJ1-1; D is unclear. V dropped 6 bases and J dropped 5 bases, with 22 bases sitting between them. Germline V lookup: CDR1 MDHEN, CDR2 SYDVKM. The CDR3 is 16 amino acids. The CDR3: CASSSPLRVWRTEAFF. The CDR3 DNA sequence: TGTGCCAGCAGCTCACCACTGCGGGTCTGGAGGACTGAAGCTTTCTTT.

This clonotype was detected a few times. The CDR3 reads CASSSKGGTEAFF. The CDR3 DNA is TGTGCCAGCAGCTCAAAGGGTGGCACTGAAGCTTTCTTT. The V call is TRBV11-2, the J call TRBJ1-1, with no clear D. The V end was cut by 4 bases, the J end by 4 bases, with 10 bases between. This CDR3 has 13 amino acids. Germline assignment: CDR1 SGHAT and CDR2 FQNNGV.

Here the CDR3 reads CASSLKRKGRLFRTDTQYF. As DNA, the CDR3 is TGTGCCAGCAGTTTAAAGCGAAAGGGCAGGCTATTTCGAACAGATACGCAGTATTTT. This chain joins TRBV12-3 or TRBV12-4 and TRBJ2-3, with D uncertain. V was trimmed by 2 bases and J by 3 bases, leaving 24 bases between them. This CDR3 comprises 19 residues.

This chain links TRBV6-1 with TRBJ2-1, with 7 nucleotides matching TRBD2. CDR1 is MNHNS and CDR2 is SASEGT in the germline V gene. The length of the CDR3 is 16 residues. After removal of 2 bases from V and 5 bases from J, the junction contained 9 bases not matched to a gene. Here the CDR3 reads CASSEFIGREDNEQFF. As DNA, the CDR3 is TGTGCCAGCAGTGAATTCATCGGCCGGGAGGACAATGAGCAGTTCTTC.

This clonotype was recorded many times. The rearrangement links TRBV27 to TRBJ2-7, with D tentatively TRBD1 or TRBD2 (5 bases each). CDR1 is MNHEY and CDR2 is SMNVEV in the germline V gene (reference sequence). Between the trimmed V and J ends, which lost 2 bases and 3 bases, there was a span of 11 bases. The CDR3 extends over 14 amino acids. CDR3 region: CASSLVGRNYEQYF. The CDR3 region has the DNA TGTGCCAGCAGTTTAGTGGGACGGAACTACGAGCAGTACTTC.

The genes are TRBV7-6 and TRBJ2-7, with D possibly being TRBD1 (6 bases). The CDR3 has 13 amino acids. Between the trimmed V and J ends, which lost 1 base and 6 bases, there was a span of 10 bases. Germline V gene lookup returns CDR1 SGHVS and CDR2 FNYEAQ. CDR3 coding DNA: TGTGCCAGCAGCTTAGACAGGGAAGGCGAGCAGTACTTC. Translated, it gives CASSLDREGEQYF.

This chain joins TRBV7-2 and TRBJ2-7, with 10 bases fitting TRBD1. In germline, CDR1 is SGHTA, CDR2 FQGNSA. This CDR3 is 15 amino acids long. Trimming took 5 bases from V and 3 from J; bases not matched to a gene: 7. The CDR3 bases are TGTGCCAGCAGCCCGCGGGACAGGGGCATCTACGAGCAGTACTTC. It specifies CASSPRDRGIYEQYF.

This clonotype has just a few counts. V gene TRBV28 combines with J gene TRBJ2-6; D unresolved. In germline, CDR1 is MDHEN, CDR2 SYDVKM. With 1 base removed from V and 1 base from J, the gap between germline ends came to 5 bases. The CDR3 spans 15 residues. The CDR3 region is CASSLLGSGANVLTF. CDR3 nucleotides: TGTGCCAGCAGTTTATTAGGATCTGGGGCCAACGTCCTGACTTTC.

This clonotype was recorded at least ten times. The gene calls are TRBV9 and TRBJ1-4, with TRBD1 matching over 11 bases. V gave up 4 bases and J gave up 7 bases; unmatched junction bases: 6. This CDR3 is 15 amino acids long. CDR1 is SGDLS, CDR2 YYNGEE, per germline. DNA of the CDR3: TGTGCCAGCAGCTTTTCCGGGACAGGGGGTGAAAAACTGTTTTTT. Translating it yields CASSFSGTGGEKLFF.

This clonotype came up many times. The gene calls are TRBV7-9 and TRBJ2-5, with a possible D match to TRBD2 (7 bases). Germline V gene sequence: CDR1 SEHNR, CDR2 FQNEAQ (reference sequence). This CDR3 comprises 15 residues. V lost 1 base, J lost 4 bases, and 13 bases lay in between. The CDR3 reads CASSLGYGGPETQYF. The CDR3 DNA reads as TGTGCCAGCAGCTTAGGGTACGGGGGGCCAGAGACCCAGTACTTC. Using reference TRBV7-9 and TRBJ2-5 for the parts outside the CDR3, the full variable domain is DTGVSQNPRHKITKRGQNVTFRCDPISEHNRLYWYRQTLGQGPEFLTYFQNEAQLEKSRLLSDRFSAERPKGSFSTLEIQRTEQGDSAMYLCASSLGYGGPETQYFGPGTRLLVL.

J is TRBJ2-6 and V is TRBV15; D is ambiguous. The length of the CDR3 is 16 residues. The germline CDR1 and CDR2 sequences are LNHNV and YYDKDF (reference sequence). Trimming took off 3 bases at V and 0 bases at J, with 9 bases between the two ends. The CDR3 bases are TGTGCCACCAGCAGGGAGCGTTCCTCTGGGGCCAACGTCCTGACTTTC. This encodes CATSRERSSGANVLTF.

This clonotype came up many times. The chain has TRBV20-1 and TRBJ2-7; the match to TRBD1 covers 7 bases. This CDR3 is built from 14 residues. The J segment lost 5 bases and the V segment lost 0 bases, leaving 7 bases of the junction unmatched. The germline V gene encodes CDR1 DFQATT and CDR2 SNEGSKA (reference sequence). In DNA, the CDR3 is TGCAGTGCTAGAGATCAAGACAGGGTCCACGAGCAGTACTTC. It yields the protein CSARDQDRVHEQYF.

This clonotype has a count of ten or more. The J gene is TRBJ1-4, the V gene TRBV25-1; 12 bases align to TRBD1. CDR3 length equals 17 residues. Trimming cost V 7 bases and J 8 bases; bases outside gene matches: 14. CDR1 MGHDK and CDR2 SYGVNS come from the germline V gene. The CDR3 loop reads CASTRGQGADLEEKLFF. The DNA of the CDR3 is TGTGCCAGCACCAGGGGACAGGGGGCCGATTTGGAAGAAAAACTGTTTTTT.

The V gene is TRBV20-1, the J gene TRBJ2-2; D is unresolved. Germline V lookup: CDR1 DFQATT, CDR2 SNEGSKA (reference sequence). The CDR3 is made up of 13 amino acids. The V gene lost 1 base and the J gene lost 3 bases, with 6 bases spanning the gap. The CDR3 sequence is CSARVRDTGELFF. CDR3 nucleotide sequence: TGCAGTGCTAGAGTAAGAGACACCGGGGAGCTGTTTTTT.

This clonotype was counted between two and nine times. The rearrangement joins TRBV6-1 to TRBJ1-5; TRBD1 agrees at 7 bases. Germline values: CDR1 MNHNS, CDR2 SASEGT. CDR3 length: 14 residues. Trimming removed 6 bases from V and 1 base from J; junction bases left unmatched: 3. CDR3 sequence reads: CASRTGMSNQPQHF. The CDR3 nucleotides are TGTGCCAGCAGGACAGGGATGAGCAATCAGCCCCAGCATTTT.

In the case of this clonotype: Germline and junction disagree at one end, which may indicate a read error. The chain uses TRBV7-7 and TRBJ2-5; TRBD1 or TRBD2 may be the D gene (6 bases each). This CDR3 comprises 13 residues. The germline gives CDR1 SSHAT, CDR2 FNYEAQ (reference sequence). Written as DNA, the CDR3 is TGTGCTAGCAGCTCGGGGGCGAGGGAGACCCAGTACTTC. Its protein product is CASSSGARETQYF. The variable domain in full, completed from reference TRBV7-7 and TRBJ2-5, reads GAGVSQSPRYKVTKRGQDVTLRCDPISSHATLYWYQQALGQGPEFLTYFNYEAQPDKSGLPSDRFSAERPEGSISTLTIQRTEQRDSAMYRCASSSGARETQYFGPGTRLLVL.